Listed here is a single T cell receptor beta chain. There is no known antigen for this receptor. Base qualities are not recorded, but no much larger clone differs from it by a single base. These data come from a study of beta chain features in type 1 diabetes (dated 2018 in TCRdb). Concerning the study at large: No differences in mean age, gender distribution, total cell number or subset yield were found between patients and healthy donors. The study compared the TCRB repertoires of sorted circulating CD4+ T cell subsets in recently diagnosed type 1 diabetes patients with those in matched healthy donors. A total of around 110,000,000 sorted cells were examined across all samples, and a strong correlation was observed between cell number per subset and RNA yield. Whereas all 30 or so donors provided naive and central memory subsets, regulatory and stem cell-like memory subsets were isolated from just 8 patients and roughly eight healthy donors.

Results the study describes overall, beyond this receptor: In all four CD4+ subsets, TCRB CDR3 length was moderately but significantly shorter in type 1 diabetes patients. Naive, central memory and regulatory TCRB repertoires appeared more similar among patients than among healthy donors. At VDJ recombination sites, patients with type 1 diabetes made fewer insertions and deleted more nucleotides, a pattern implying thymic rearrangement abnormalities. PCR may preferentially amplify shorter templates, but because patient and control samples were amplified and corrected together, any resulting skew would affect both groups equally. Sequencing cDNA rather than genomic DNA could over-represent highly expressing activated cells, although activation and CD3 levels did not differ between groups. Because the HLA sub-analyses included only small numbers of individuals, any influence of HLA type on TCRB rearrangement was left unresolved.

All of the isolated RNA was reverse transcribed with the High Capacity cDNA Reverse Transcription Kit, so expressed TCRB transcripts were sequenced. Deep immunoSEQ sequencing was performed on naive, central memory and regulatory T cell samples, with an average of about 3.57 million total reads per sample. After sorted cells were lysed in RLT buffer, RNA was extracted with DNase-treated RNeasy Micro or Mini kits, with the choice depending on cell number. Each cell subset was processed separately to prevent cross-contamination, with patient and healthy donor samples processed together. The immunoSEQ multiplex PCR was used to amplify TCRB sequences from cDNA, generating 87-bp fragments that spanned the CDR3 region. Amplicons were sequenced on the Illumina HiSeq platform. The study's own analysis went as follows. PCR bias was corrected computationally using synthetic template baselines, and reads within Hamming distance 2 were collapsed, with unmergeable singletons discarded. Reads were aligned against IMGT to assign V, D and J genes, CDR3 length and insertions or deletions at six rearrangement sites. Within each subset, clonotype counts were normalized to sorted cell number, and only after that were true diversity and Gini coefficients computed with the tcR R package. The overlap coefficient, calculated on TCRB nucleotide sequences, was used to measure repertoire sharing. Imported from immuneACCESS, the table was reduced by TCRdb to in-frame sequences with V and J called. These copies leave out some clones; in studies compared against another copy, an unresolved V gene accounts for under half, and the cause of the remainder is not known. V, J and clone size are those of that table, while D and trimming were read from the DNA. The table for this sample lists about 140,000 clones; around 7% of them were counted only once. The ten most abundant clones make up approximately 1.5% of the sample.

A single peripheral blood draw of approximately 120 mL on average was collected from each donor into heparinised tubes. A BD FACSAria II and a panel including CD45RO, CCR7, CD25, CD127, CD95 and CD27 were used to sort naive, central memory, regulatory and stem cell-like memory CD4+ T cells. Purity was above 95% for every sorted population. PBMCs were separated immediately by Lymphoprep density gradient centrifugation and were stained directly, without being cultured. To minimize batch effects, samples were stained and sorted in pairs, one healthy donor with one patient per experiment. Sequenced sample: central memory CD4+ T cells from blood. The TCR comes from a woman younger than 45 in good health.

The CDR3 sequence is CASSYRQGMNTEAFF. The nucleotide sequence reads TGTGCCAGCAGCTACCGACAGGGGATGAACACTGAAGCTTTCTTT. The receptor chain draws on TRBV11-1 and TRBJ1-1; TRBD1 lines up with 8 middle nucleotides. The CDR3 covers 15 residues, taking in both the cysteine and the phenylalanine. Just CDR3 DNA is preserved here, 45 bases in frame from base 1. The germline V gene (reference sequence) supplies CDR1 SGHAT and CDR2 FQDESV. Trimming leaves V shorter by 4 bases and J shorter by 0 bases, with the junction holding 4 bases beyond the gene matches. This CDR3, with the reference TRBV11-1 and TRBJ1-1 proteins standing in past its ends, gives the full variable domain EAEVAQSPRYKITEKSQAVAFWCDPISGHATLYWYRQILGQGPELLVQFQDESVVDDSQLPKDRFSAERLKGVDSTLKIQPAELGDSAMYLCASSYRQGMNTEAFFGQGTRLTVV.